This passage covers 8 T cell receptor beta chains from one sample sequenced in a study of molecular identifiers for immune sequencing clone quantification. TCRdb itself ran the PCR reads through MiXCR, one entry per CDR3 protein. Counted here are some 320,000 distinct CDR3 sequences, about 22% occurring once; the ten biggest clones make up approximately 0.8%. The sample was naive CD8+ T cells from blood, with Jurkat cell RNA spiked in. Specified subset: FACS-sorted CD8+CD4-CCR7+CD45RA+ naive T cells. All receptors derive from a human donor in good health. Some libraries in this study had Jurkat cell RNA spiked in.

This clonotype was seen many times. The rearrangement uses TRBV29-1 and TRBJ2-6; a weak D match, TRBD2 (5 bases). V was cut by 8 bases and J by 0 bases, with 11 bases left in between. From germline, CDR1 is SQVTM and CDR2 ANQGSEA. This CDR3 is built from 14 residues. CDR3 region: CSTLDSSGANVLTF. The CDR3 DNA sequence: TGCAGCACCTTGGACTCCTCTGGGGCCAACGTCCTGACTTTC.

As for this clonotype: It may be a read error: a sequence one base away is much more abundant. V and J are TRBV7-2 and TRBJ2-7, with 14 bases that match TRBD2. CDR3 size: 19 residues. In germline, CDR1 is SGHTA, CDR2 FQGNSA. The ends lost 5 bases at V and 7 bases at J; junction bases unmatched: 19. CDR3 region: CTSSERFAGTSGGFREQYF. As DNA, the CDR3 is TGTACCAGCAGCGAAAGGTTCGCCGGGACTAGCGGGGGTTTTAGGGAGCAGTACTTC.

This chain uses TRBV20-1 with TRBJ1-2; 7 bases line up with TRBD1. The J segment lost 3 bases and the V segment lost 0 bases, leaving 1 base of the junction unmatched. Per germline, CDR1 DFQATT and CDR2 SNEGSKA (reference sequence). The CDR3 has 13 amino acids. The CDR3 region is CSARDDRDYGYTF. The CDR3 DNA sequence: TGCAGTGCTAGAGACGACAGGGACTATGGCTACACCTTC.

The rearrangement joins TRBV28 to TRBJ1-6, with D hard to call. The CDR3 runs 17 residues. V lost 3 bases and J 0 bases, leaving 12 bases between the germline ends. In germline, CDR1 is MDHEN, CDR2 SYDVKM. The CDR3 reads CASSLETLLSYNSPLHF. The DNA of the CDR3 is TGTGCCAGCAGTTTGGAGACACTTCTCTCCTATAATTCACCCCTCCACTTT.

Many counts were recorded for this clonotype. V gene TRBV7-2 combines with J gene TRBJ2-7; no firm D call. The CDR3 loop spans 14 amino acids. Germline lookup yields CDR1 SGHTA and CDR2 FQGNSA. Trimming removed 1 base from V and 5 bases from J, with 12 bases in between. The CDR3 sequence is CASSLGGSPHEQYF. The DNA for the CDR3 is TGTGCCAGCAGCTTAGGTGGAAGTCCCCACGAGCAGTACTTC.

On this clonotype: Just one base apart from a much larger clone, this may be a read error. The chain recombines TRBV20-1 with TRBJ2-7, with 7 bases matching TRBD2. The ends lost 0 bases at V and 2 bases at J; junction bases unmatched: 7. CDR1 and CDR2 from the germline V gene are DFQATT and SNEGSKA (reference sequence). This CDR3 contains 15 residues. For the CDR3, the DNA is TGCAGTGCTAGAGATAGTCGCGGGAGCCCCTACGAGCAGTACTTC. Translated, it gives CSARDSRGSPYEQYF.

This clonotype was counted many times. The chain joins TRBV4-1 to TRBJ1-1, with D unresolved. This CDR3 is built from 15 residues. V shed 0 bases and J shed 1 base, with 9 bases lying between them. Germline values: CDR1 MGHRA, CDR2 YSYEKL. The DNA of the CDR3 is TGCGCCAGCAGCCAAGAGGCAGGCTCGAACACTGAAGCTTTCTTT. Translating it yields CASSQEAGSNTEAFF.

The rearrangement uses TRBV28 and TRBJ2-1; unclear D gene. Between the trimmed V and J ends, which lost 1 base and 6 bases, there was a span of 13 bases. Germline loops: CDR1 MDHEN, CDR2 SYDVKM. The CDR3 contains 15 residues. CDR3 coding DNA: TGTGCCAGCAGTTTATTCCCCCCCGCGCTCAATGAGCAGTTCTTC. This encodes CASSLFPPALNEQFF.